The next 24 T cell receptor beta chains were all read from a single sample in a study of blood T cell repertoires in COVID-19. Profiled with immunoSEQ multiplex PCR; TCRdb holds only in-frame clones, not every one. The sample lists over 200,000 clones, about 80% occurring once. The sample was PBMCs or T cells enriched from blood (not recorded which). Receptors originate from a man aged 55 to 70 who had recovered from COVID-19.

This rearrangement joins TRBV6-5 to TRBJ2-5; TRBD1 is a possible D gene (7 bases). CDR1 and CDR2 (germline): MNHEY, SVGAGI. This CDR3 spans 15 amino acids. Trimming shortened V by 5 bases and J by 3 bases, and 16 bases separated the two germline ends. CDR3: CASSTRGGGKETQYF. DNA of the CDR3: TGTGCCAGCAGTACTAGAGGAGGGGGCAAAGAGACCCAGTACTTC.

In the case of this clone: At the DNA level, this CDR3 is encoded by other sequences in the same sample as well. V usage is TRBV5-1 and J usage is TRBJ1-2; D call uncertain. Germline CDR1 SGHRS, CDR2 YFSETQ. This CDR3 has 13 amino acids. Trimming took 0 bases from V and 3 from J, leaving 6 bases between them. The CDR3 here is CASSLGQDYGYTF. As DNA, the CDR3 is TGCGCCAGCAGCTTGGGGCAAGACTATGGCTACACCTTC.

The chain uses TRBV11-3 and TRBJ1-1, with D possibly matching TRBD1 (5 bases). Per germline, CDR1 SGHNT and CDR2 YENEEA. This CDR3 has 15 residues. The V and J ends lost 4 bases and 3 bases respectively, with 15 bases between them. The DNA of the CDR3 is TGTGCCAGCAGCTCCGGGACTCCGGGTGACACTGAAGCTTTCTTT. It yields the protein CASSSGTPGDTEAFF.

The chain joins TRBV6-2 or TRBV6-3 to TRBJ2-5, with TRBD2 matching 13 bases. In germline, CDR1 is MNHEY, CDR2 SVGEGT. V was pared by 0 bases and J by 2 bases, with 9 bases of the junction left unmatched. This CDR3 is built from 19 residues. CDR3 in DNA: TGTGCCAGCAGTTACTCCCACAGGGGGACTAGCGGGGATCAAGAGACCCAGTACTTC. Its protein product is CASSYSHRGTSGDQETQYF.

The chain carries TRBV5-1 and TRBJ2-1; 10 bases match TRBD2. The CDR3 sequence is 15 residues long. V trimming: 4 bases; J trimming: 9 bases; junction bases outside the gene matches: 10. The germline V gene has CDR1 SGHRS and CDR2 YFSETQ. As DNA, the CDR3 is TGCGCCAGCAGCCCGGGGGGCGGGACTAGCGTTGAGCAGTTCTTC. Protein sequence: CASSPGGGTSVEQFF. The whole variable domain, filled in from reference TRBV5-1 and TRBJ2-1, reads KAGVTQTPRYLIKTRGQQVTLSCSPISGHRSVSWYQQTPGQGLQFLFEYFSETQRNKGNFPGRFSGRQFSNSRSEMNVSTLELGDSALYLCASSPGGGTSVEQFFGPGTRLTVL.

This chain links TRBV13 with TRBJ1-2; D is unclear. The CDR3 extends over 11 amino acids. Trimming shortened V by 5 bases and J by 8 bases, and 9 bases separated the two germline ends. From germline, CDR1 is PRHDT and CDR2 FYEKMQ (reference sequence). The CDR3 nucleotides read TGTGCCAGCAGCCCAAACACAGGCTACACCTTC. Its protein is CASSPNTGYTF.

This clone showed up just a few times. The chain links TRBV4-3 to TRBJ2-1, with D hard to call. The CDR3 is 15 amino acids. V lost 1 base, J lost 4 bases, and 11 bases lay in between. CDR1 LGHNA and CDR2 YSLEER come from the germline V gene. For the CDR3, the DNA is TGCGCCAGCAGCCAAGGAGACGACAAGTACAATGAGCAGTTCTTC. This gives the protein CASSQGDDKYNEQFF.

The chain recombines TRBV10-3 with TRBJ1-5, with TRBD1 matching 7 bases. Germline values: CDR1 ENHRY, CDR2 SYGVKD. The junction had 4 bases not matched to a gene; V was cut back by 8 bases and J by 0 bases. This CDR3 is 14 amino acids long. As DNA, the CDR3 is TGTGCCATCCGGGACAGCAATAGCAATCAGCCCCAGCATTTT. Translating it yields CAIRDSNSNQPQHF.

This clone was observed a handful of times. The rearrangement links TRBV29-1 to TRBJ2-5, with no clear D. Per germline, CDR1 SQVTM and CDR2 ANQGSEA. The CDR3 totals 14 residues. The germline V and J ends were trimmed by 4 bases and 1 base, with 13 bases remaining between them. CDR3 sequence (DNA): TGCAGCGTTGTAGCTATGCAAGTCCAAGAGACCCAGTACTTC. Its translation: CSVVAMQVQETQYF.

V and J are TRBV6-5 and TRBJ1-6; 11 nucleotides align to TRBD1. V dropped 5 bases and J dropped 12; count of bases not matched to a gene: 6. The germline gives CDR1 MNHEY, CDR2 SVGAGI. The CDR3 extends over 14 amino acids. CDR3: CASSPGTGGGPLHF. Written as DNA, the CDR3 is TGTGCCAGCAGTCCTGGGACAGGGGGGGGACCCCTCCACTTT.

This rearrangement joins TRBV6-5 to TRBJ1-1; no firm D call. The CDR3 length is 14 residues. Germline values: CDR1 MNHEY, CDR2 SVGAGI. Trimming cost V 0 bases and J 2 bases, with 7 bases left between them. In DNA form, the CDR3 reads TGTGCCAGCAGTTACTCGGTCAGAAACACTGAAGCTTTCTTT. Amino acid sequence: CASSYSVRNTEAFF.

A single count supports this clone. This rearrangement joins TRBV2 to TRBJ2-3; possible D gene TRBD2, 6 bases. CDR1 SNHLY and CDR2 FYNNEI come from the germline V gene. CDR3 length equals 12 residues. V lost 9 bases to trimming and J lost 5 bases, with 12 bases between them. Written as DNA, the CDR3 is TGTGCCAGTAATCGGGGGAAAGATACGCAGTATTTT. Amino acids: CASNRGKDTQYF.

The V gene is TRBV3-1 (or the pseudogene TRBV3-2), the J gene TRBJ2-5; 11 nucleotides match TRBD2. This CDR3 region has 16 residues. V trimming: 1 base; J trimming: 4 bases; junction bases outside the gene matches: 5. The germline gives CDR1 LGHDT, CDR2 YNNKEL (reference sequence). DNA for the CDR3: TGTGCCAGCAGCCAAGTAGCGGGGGGGCTCGTAGAGACCCAGTACTTC. Translating it yields CASSQVAGGLVETQYF.

V usage is TRBV29-1 and J usage is TRBJ1-3; the D gene is possibly TRBD1 (5 bases). Per the germline V gene, CDR1 is SQVTM and CDR2 is ANQGSEA. V lost 1 base to trimming and J lost 8 bases, with 12 bases between them. The CDR3 length is 13 residues. The CDR3 DNA reads as TGCAGCGTTGAAGGAGTCGGGGGAGACACCATATATTTT. As protein: CSVEGVGGDTIYF.

The chain recombines TRBV23-1 with TRBJ2-7, with D perhaps TRBD1 (6 bases). TRBV23-1 is reported as an ORF; its role is uncertain. Trimming stripped 3 bases from V and 4 bases from J, with 13 bases between. The CDR3 is 14 amino acids. DNA of the CDR3: TGCGCCAGCAGTCAGACGGGACACAAATACGAGCAGTACTTC. Translated: CASSQTGHKYEQYF.

This clone occurred a few times. The chain combines TRBV18 with TRBJ1-1; possible D gene TRBD1, 5 bases. Trimming removed 3 bases at V and 4 bases at J, with 12 bases between. The CDR3 consists of 14 residues. Germline loops: CDR1 KGHSH, CDR2 LQKENI. DNA for the CDR3: TGTGCCAGCTCACCCTGGCAGGGTAGCACTGAAGCTTTCTTT. This translates into CASSPWQGSTEAFF.

This clone was counted once. The V gene is TRBV6-1, the J gene TRBJ2-7, with a possible D match to TRBD1 (7 bases). The CDR3 is made up of 15 amino acids. CDR1 is MNHNS and CDR2 is SASEGT in the germline V gene. The ends were cut back, 0 bases at V and 3 bases at J, with 12 bases in the middle. The CDR3 region is CASSEAWRGLYEQYF. The DNA of the CDR3 is TGTGCCAGCAGTGAAGCATGGAGGGGGCTCTACGAGCAGTACTTC.

The chain uses TRBV11-2 and TRBJ1-1; 7 bases agree with TRBD1. V trimming: 5 bases; J trimming: 3 bases; junction bases outside the gene matches: 9. The germline V gene encodes CDR1 SGHAT and CDR2 FQNNGV. CDR3 length equals 15 residues. CDR3 amino acids: CASSTIQGWYTEAFF. The DNA of the CDR3 is TGTGCCAGCAGCACTATACAGGGGTGGTACACTGAAGCTTTCTTT.

The chain links TRBV18 to TRBJ1-5, with D maybe TRBD1 (6 bases). The CDR3 covers 13 residues. Trimming shortened V by 5 bases and J by 9 bases, and 14 bases separated the two germline ends. Germline V CDR1 and CDR2: KGHSH, LQKENI. This CDR3 reads CASSEPGARPQHF. As DNA, the CDR3 is TGTGCCAGCTCAGAACCAGGGGCGCGGCCCCAGCATTTT.

This clone occurred many times. The V and J genes are TRBV3-1 (or the pseudogene TRBV3-2) and TRBJ2-7, with 8 bases lining up with TRBD1. V lost 4 bases and J lost 2; bases outside the gene matches: 4. Germline values: CDR1 LGHDT, CDR2 YNNKEL (reference sequence). The CDR3 length is 14 residues. The chain's CDR3 is CASSRTGSTYEQYF. The CDR3 region has the DNA TGTGCCAGCAGCCGGACAGGGAGCACCTACGAGCAGTACTTC.

The chain joins TRBV3-1 (or the pseudogene TRBV3-2) to TRBJ2-7, with 12 bases identical to TRBD2. The junction had 1 base not matched to a gene; V was cut back by 4 bases and J by 6 bases. Germline lookup yields CDR1 LGHDT and CDR2 YNNKEL (reference sequence). This CDR3 region has 13 residues. The CDR3 coding sequence is TGTGCCAGCAGCCGGACTAGCGGGGCCGAGCAGTACTTC. Translating gives CASSRTSGAEQYF.

This clone was seen a handful of times. The chain has TRBV10-3 and TRBJ2-1; a weak D match, TRBD1 (6 bases). V lost 3 bases and J lost 8, with 11 bases in between. The CDR3 has 13 residues. Germline V gene data show CDR1 as ENHRY and CDR2 as SYGVKD. This chain's CDR3 is CAISEQGEDEQFF. The CDR3 DNA is TGTGCCATCAGTGAACAGGGCGAGGATGAGCAGTTCTTC.

The rearrangement uses TRBV5-1 and TRBJ1-5; possible D gene TRBD1, 6 bases. The CDR3 is 14 residues long. V was trimmed by 4 bases and J by 6 bases, leaving 14 bases between them. Germline V gene data show CDR1 as SGHRS and CDR2 as YFSETQ. CDR3 loop: CASSRGTGSQPQHF. CDR3 in DNA: TGCGCCAGCAGCAGAGGAACAGGGTCTCAGCCCCAGCATTTT.

The V call is TRBV5-1, the J call TRBJ2-5; TRBD1 is a possible D gene (6 bases). V was cut by 4 bases and J by 3 bases, with 16 bases left in between. The CDR3 extends over 15 amino acids. Germline CDR1 SGHRS, CDR2 YFSETQ. The chain's CDR3 is CASSRQGSGEETQYF. CDR3 nucleotides: TGCGCCAGCAGCCGCCAGGGGTCCGGGGAAGAGACCCAGTACTTC.